The 10 T cell receptor beta chains listed next were all sequenced from one sample in a study of blood T cell repertoires in COVID-19. Clones were read by immunoSEQ multiplex PCR, and TCRdb kept only the in-frame ones, dropping some. The sample has tens of thousands of clones, over 70% seen once. Material for sequencing was peripheral blood. Receptors were obtained from an elderly man with active or convalescent COVID-19.

This chain uses TRBV6-5 with TRBJ1-1, with unresolved D. The CDR3 extends over 15 amino acids. The germline V and J ends were trimmed by 7 bases and 0 bases, with 15 bases remaining between them. Germline lookup yields CDR1 MNHEY and CDR2 SVGAGI. Here the CDR3 reads CASKSWETMNTEAFF. For the CDR3, the DNA is TGTGCCAGCAAATCCTGGGAGACGATGAACACTGAAGCTTTCTTT.

The CDR3: CASRTGVNTGELFF. CDR3 nucleotide sequence: TGTGCCAGCAGGACAGGGGTGAACACCGGGGAGCTGTTTTTT. V and J are TRBV6-6 and TRBJ2-2, with 8 bases aligning to TRBD1. This CDR3 is 14 amino acids long. Per the germline V gene, CDR1 is MNHNY and CDR2 is SVGAGI (reference sequence). V dropped 6 bases and J dropped 1; count of bases not matched to a gene: 1.

The gene calls are TRBV27 and TRBJ2-2, with D maybe TRBD1 (5 bases). CDR3 length equals 14 residues. Germline V gene lookup returns CDR1 MNHEY and CDR2 SMNVEV (reference sequence). V lost 6 bases and J 2 bases, leaving 10 bases between the germline ends. The CDR3 region has the DNA TGTGCCAGCAGATGGACACAAAACACCGGGGAGCTGTTTTTT. Translated: CASRWTQNTGELFF.

The chain links TRBV2 to TRBJ1-4; 10 bases fit TRBD1. The V and J ends lost 4 bases and 10 bases, in that order; junction bases with no gene match: 6. CDR3 length: 14 residues. Germline CDR1 is SNHLY and CDR2 is FYNNEI. In DNA, the CDR3 is TGTGCCAGCAGTGGAGACAGGGGGCAGGGAAAACTGTTTTTT. Translating gives CASSGDRGQGKLFF.

CDR3 loop: CASSFRPGGNNEQFF. CDR3 sequence (DNA): TGCGCCAGCAGCTTTCGGCCAGGGGGGAACAATGAGCAGTTCTTC. V and J are TRBV5-1 and TRBJ2-1; D is perhaps TRBD1 (7 bases). Trimming pared 2 bases from V and 5 bases from J, leaving 14 bases between. The germline CDR1 and CDR2 sequences are SGHRS and YFSETQ. This CDR3 spans 15 amino acids.

The chain's CDR3 is CASSPPGTALAKNIQYF. In nucleotides, the CDR3 is TGTGCCAGTAGTCCTCCCGGGACAGCTTTAGCCAAAAACATTCAGTACTTC. The J gene is TRBJ2-4, the V gene TRBV19; 7 nucleotides match TRBD1. After removal of 5 bases from V and 0 bases from J, the junction contained 10 bases not matched to a gene. The CDR3 totals 17 residues. From germline, CDR1 is LNHDA and CDR2 SQIVND (reference sequence).

The gene calls are TRBV3-1 (or the pseudogene TRBV3-2) and TRBJ1-5; 7 nucleotides align to TRBD1. The germline gives CDR1 LGHDT, CDR2 YNNKEL (reference sequence). Trimming at V came to 1 base and at J to 6 bases, leaving 6 bases not matched to a gene. CDR3 size: 15 residues. CDR3 sequence: CASSQGDRKGQPQHF. The CDR3 region has the DNA TGTGCCAGCAGCCAAGGGGACAGAAAGGGTCAGCCCCAGCATTTT.

J is TRBJ1-3 and V is TRBV29-1; no firm D call. The CDR3 has 11 residues. CDR1 SQVTM and CDR2 ANQGSEA come from the germline V gene. Trimming removed 3 bases at V and 3 bases at J, with 3 bases between. The CDR3 sequence: CSVDYGNTIYF. In nucleotides, the CDR3 is TGCAGCGTTGATTATGGAAACACCATATATTTT.

The V gene is TRBV18, the J gene TRBJ1-5; 12 positions agree with TRBD1. CDR1 and CDR2 from the germline V gene are KGHSH and LQKENI. There are 16 residues in the CDR3. V lost 3 bases, J lost 7 bases, and 7 bases stayed unmatched. The CDR3 is CASSPTGTGGRQPQHF. In DNA form, the CDR3 reads TGTGCCAGCTCACCTACCGGGACAGGGGGCCGACAGCCCCAGCATTTT.

The CDR3 nucleotides are TGTGCCAGTAGTACCCCGAGGGGAGGGAACTATGGCTACACCTTC. Protein product: CASSTPRGGNYGYTF. The chain joins TRBV19 to TRBJ1-2, with TRBD1 as a possible D gene (5 bases). Per germline, CDR1 LNHDA and CDR2 SQIVND (reference sequence). Trimming took 4 bases from V and 2 from J, leaving 14 bases between them. The length of the CDR3 is 15 residues.